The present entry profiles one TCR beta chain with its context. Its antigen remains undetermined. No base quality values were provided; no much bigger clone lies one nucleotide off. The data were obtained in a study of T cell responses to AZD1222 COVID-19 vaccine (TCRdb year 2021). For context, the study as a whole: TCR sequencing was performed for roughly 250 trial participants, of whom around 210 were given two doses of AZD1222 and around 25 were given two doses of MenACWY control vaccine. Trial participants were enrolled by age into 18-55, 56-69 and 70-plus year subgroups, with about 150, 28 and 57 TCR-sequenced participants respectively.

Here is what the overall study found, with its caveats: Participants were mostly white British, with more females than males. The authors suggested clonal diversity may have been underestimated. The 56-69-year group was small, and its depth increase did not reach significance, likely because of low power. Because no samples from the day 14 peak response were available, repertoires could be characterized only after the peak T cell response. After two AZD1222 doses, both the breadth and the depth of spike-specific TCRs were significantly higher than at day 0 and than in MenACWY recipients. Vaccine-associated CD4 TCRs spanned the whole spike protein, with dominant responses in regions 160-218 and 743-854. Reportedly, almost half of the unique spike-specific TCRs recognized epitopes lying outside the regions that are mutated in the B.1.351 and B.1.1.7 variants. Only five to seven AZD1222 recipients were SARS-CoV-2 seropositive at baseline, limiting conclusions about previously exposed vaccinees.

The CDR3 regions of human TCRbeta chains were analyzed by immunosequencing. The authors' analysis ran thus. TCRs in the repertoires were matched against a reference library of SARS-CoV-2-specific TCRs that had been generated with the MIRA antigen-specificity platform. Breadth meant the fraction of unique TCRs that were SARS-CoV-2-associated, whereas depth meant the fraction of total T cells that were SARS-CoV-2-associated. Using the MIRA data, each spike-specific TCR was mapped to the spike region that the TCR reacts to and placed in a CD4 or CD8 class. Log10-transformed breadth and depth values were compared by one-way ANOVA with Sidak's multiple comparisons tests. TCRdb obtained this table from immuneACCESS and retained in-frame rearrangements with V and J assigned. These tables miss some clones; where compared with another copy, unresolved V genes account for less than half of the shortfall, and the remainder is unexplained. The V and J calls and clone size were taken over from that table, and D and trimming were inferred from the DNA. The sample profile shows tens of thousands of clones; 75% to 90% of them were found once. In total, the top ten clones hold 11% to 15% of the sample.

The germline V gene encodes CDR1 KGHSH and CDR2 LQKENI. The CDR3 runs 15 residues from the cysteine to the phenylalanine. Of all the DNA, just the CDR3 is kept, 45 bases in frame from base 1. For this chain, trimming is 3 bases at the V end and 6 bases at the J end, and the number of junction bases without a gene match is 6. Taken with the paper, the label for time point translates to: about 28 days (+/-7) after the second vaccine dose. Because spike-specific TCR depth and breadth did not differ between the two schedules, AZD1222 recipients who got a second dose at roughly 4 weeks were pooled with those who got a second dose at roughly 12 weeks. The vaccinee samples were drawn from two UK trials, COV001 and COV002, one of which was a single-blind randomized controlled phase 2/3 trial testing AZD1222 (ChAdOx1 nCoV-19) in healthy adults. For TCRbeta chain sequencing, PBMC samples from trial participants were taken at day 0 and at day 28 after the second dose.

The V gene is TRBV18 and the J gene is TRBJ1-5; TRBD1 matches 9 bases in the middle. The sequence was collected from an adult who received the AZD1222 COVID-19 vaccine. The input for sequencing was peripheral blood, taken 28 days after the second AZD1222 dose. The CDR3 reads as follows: CASSPGQGFGQPQHF. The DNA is TGTGCCAGCTCACCCGGACAGGGGTTCGGTCAGCCCCAGCATTTT.